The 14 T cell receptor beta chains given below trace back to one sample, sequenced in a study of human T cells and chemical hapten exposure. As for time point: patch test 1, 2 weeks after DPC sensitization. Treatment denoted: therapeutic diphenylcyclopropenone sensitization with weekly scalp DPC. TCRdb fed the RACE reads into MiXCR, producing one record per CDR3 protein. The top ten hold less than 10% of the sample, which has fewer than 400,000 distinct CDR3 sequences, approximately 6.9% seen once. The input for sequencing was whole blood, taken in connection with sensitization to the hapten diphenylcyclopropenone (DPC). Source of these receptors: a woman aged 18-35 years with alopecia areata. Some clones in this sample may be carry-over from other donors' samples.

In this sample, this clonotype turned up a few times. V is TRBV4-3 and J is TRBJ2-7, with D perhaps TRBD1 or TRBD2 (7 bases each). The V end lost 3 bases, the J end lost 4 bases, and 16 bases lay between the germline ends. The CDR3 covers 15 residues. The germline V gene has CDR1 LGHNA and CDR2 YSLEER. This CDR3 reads CASSQLTGRDYEQYF. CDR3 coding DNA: TGCGCCAGCAGCCAGTTGACAGGGAGGGATTACGAGCAGTACTTC.

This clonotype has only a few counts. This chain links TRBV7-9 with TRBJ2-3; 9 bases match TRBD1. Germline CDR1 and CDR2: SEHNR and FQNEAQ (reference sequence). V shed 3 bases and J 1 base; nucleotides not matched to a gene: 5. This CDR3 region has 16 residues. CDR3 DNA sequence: TGTGCCAGCAGCTTGTACCGGACAGGGGGCACAGATACGCAGTATTTT. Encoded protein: CASSLYRTGGTDTQYF.

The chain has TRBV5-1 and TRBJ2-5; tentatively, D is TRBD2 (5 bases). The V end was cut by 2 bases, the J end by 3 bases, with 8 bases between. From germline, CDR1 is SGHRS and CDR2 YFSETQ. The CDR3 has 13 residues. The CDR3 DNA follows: TGCGCCAGCAGCTTTGGACTTGAAGAGACCCAGTACTTC. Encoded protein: CASSFGLEETQYF.

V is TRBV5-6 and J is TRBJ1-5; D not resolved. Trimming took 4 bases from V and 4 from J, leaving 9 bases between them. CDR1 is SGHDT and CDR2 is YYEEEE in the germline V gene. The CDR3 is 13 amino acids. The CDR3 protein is CASSKQLNQPQHF. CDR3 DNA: TGTGCCAGCAGCAAGCAGTTAAATCAGCCCCAGCATTTT.

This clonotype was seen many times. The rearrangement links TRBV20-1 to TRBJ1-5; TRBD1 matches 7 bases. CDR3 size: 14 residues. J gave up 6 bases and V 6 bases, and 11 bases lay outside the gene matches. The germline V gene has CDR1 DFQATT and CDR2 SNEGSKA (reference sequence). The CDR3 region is CSAVTGKTGQPQHF. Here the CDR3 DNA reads TGCAGTGCGGTGACAGGGAAGACGGGTCAGCCCCAGCATTTT.

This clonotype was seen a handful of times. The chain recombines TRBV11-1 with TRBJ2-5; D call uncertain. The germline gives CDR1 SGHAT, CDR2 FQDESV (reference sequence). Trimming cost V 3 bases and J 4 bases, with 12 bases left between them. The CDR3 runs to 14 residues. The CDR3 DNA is TGTGCCAGCAGCTTTGGATCTTCGTCAGAGACCCAGTACTTC. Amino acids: CASSFGSSSETQYF.

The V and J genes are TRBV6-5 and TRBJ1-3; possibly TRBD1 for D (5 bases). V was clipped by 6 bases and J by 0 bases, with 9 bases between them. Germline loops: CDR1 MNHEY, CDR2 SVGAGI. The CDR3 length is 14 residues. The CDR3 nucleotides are TGTGCCAGCAGGGAGGGGAGCTCTGGAAACACCATATATTTT. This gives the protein CASREGSSGNTIYF.

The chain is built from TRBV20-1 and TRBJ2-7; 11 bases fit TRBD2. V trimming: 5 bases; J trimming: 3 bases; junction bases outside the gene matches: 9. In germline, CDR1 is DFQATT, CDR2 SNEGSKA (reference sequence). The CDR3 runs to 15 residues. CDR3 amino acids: CSASSTSGGRYEQYF. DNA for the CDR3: TGCAGTGCTTCCTCTACTAGCGGGGGACGCTACGAGCAGTACTTC.

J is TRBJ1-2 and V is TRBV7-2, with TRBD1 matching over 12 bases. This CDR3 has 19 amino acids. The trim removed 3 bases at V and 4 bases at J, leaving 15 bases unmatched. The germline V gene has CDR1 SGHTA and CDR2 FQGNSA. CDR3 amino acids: CASSFPKGRDRGQFYGYTF. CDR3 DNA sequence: TGTGCCAGCAGCTTCCCCAAAGGGAGGGACAGGGGGCAATTCTATGGCTACACCTTC.

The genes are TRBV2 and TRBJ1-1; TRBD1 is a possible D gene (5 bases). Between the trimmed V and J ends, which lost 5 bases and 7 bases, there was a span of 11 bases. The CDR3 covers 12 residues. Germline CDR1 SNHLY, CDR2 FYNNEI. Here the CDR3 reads CASSQGPNEAFF. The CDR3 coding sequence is TGTGCCAGCAGTCAGGGACCTAATGAAGCTTTCTTT.

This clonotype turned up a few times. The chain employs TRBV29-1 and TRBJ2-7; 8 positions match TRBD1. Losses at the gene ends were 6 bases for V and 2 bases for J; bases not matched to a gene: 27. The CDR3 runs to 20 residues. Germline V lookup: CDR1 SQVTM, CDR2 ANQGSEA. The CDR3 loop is CSVVGLKRTAGQGGAYEQYF. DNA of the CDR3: TGCAGCGTCGTTGGCCTAAAACGGACGGCAGGACAGGGAGGCGCCTACGAGCAGTACTTC.

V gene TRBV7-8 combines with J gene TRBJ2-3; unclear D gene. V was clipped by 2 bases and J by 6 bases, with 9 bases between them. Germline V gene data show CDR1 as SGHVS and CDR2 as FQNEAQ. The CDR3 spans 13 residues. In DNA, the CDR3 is TGTGCCAGCAGCTTATATGGGCGGGATACGCAGTATTTT. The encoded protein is CASSLYGRDTQYF.

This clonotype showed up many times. The CDR3 nucleotides read TGCGCCAGCAGCTTGCCCCTAGAGGCCTACACAGATACGCAGTATTTT. This sequence encodes CASSLPLEAYTDTQYF. The chain combines TRBV5-1 with TRBJ2-3; no firm D call. Germline CDR1 SGHRS, CDR2 YFSETQ. Trimming pared 1 base from V and 2 bases from J, leaving 14 bases between. The CDR3 contains 16 residues. Full variable domain (remainder filled in from reference TRBV5-1 and TRBJ2-3): KAGVTQTPRYLIKTRGQQVTLSCSPISGHRSVSWYQQTPGQGLQFLFEYFSETQRNKGNFPGRFSGRQFSNSRSEMNVSTLELGDSALYLCASSLPLEAYTDTQYFGPGTRLTVL.

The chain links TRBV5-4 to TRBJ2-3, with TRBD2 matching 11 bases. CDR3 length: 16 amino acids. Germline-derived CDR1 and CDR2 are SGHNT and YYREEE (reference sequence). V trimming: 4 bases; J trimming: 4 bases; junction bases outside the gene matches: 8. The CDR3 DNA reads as TGTGCCAGCAGCCACAGTAGCGGGGGGGCTGCAGATACGCAGTATTTT. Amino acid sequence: CASSHSSGGAADTQYF.